Listed below are T cell receptor beta chains from one sample, sequenced in a study of tumor-infiltrating lymphocytes in primary liver carcinoma. A single record per CDR3 protein comes from TCRdb applying MiXCR to the multiplex PCR reads. The table records more than 85,000 distinct CDR3 sequences, roughly 85% of them present only once. What was sequenced was liver tumor tissue from sampling region 3. These TCRs come from a man aged 40-55 years with primary liver carcinoma and hepatitis B virus infection. Both conserved end residues are part of each CDR3. A D gene is named only where the DNA matches it firmly. Size tells how often a clone was seen (once, few, many) or the class of an expanded clone, and some rows leave it out.

d_call clone_size j_call v_call cdr3_aa cdr3_nt
. . TRBJ2-1 TRBV18 CASLSGTEQFF TGTGCCAGCTTATCGGGAACTGAGCAGTTCTTC
. many TRBJ2-1 TRBV5-6 CASSLSLLGGTEQFF TGTGCCAGCAGCTTGTCTTTACTCGGTGGGACAGAGCAGTTCTTC
. once TRBJ2-2 TRBV12-3/TRBV12-4 CASSSHDRGGEFFF TGTGCCAGCAGTTCCCACGACCGGGGCGGGGAGTTTTTTTTT
. . TRBJ2-3 TRBV7-8 CACSSDWYEGTQYF TGTGCATGCAGCTCCGACTGGTACGAGGGTACGCAGTATTTT
. . TRBJ2-5 TRBV5-1 CASSFGGLETRYF TGCGCCAGCAGCTTCGGAGGGCTAGAGACCCGGTACTTC
TRBD2 once TRBJ2-3 TRBV6-1 CASRPTSGRLETQYF TGTGCCAGCAGACCGACTAGCGGGAGATTAGAAACGCAGTATTTT
. . TRBJ1-2 TRBV7-9 CVSSPEQGNYDYTF TGTGTCAGCAGCCCCGAACAGGGCAACTATGACTACACCTTC
. . TRBJ1-1 TRBV10-3 CAISVQSRGITEAFF TGTGCCATCAGTGTCCAGTCCCGGGGTATCACTGAAGCTTTCTTT
. . TRBJ2-1 TRBV7-3 CTSSLNAGSYNELFF TGTACCAGCAGCTTAAATGCGGGCTCCTACAATGAGCTGTTCTTC
. . TRBJ1-4 TRBV12-3/TRBV12-4 CASGLSRVEKLFF TGTGCCAGCGGTTTATCAAGGGTCGAAAAACTGTTTTTT
. . TRBJ2-7 TRBV11-2 CASSSNRNSHEQYF TGTGCCAGCAGCTCTAATAGGAATTCCCACGAGCAGTACTTC
TRBD1 . TRBJ2-1 TRBV29-1 CSVRDRAGGDEQFF TGCAGCGTTCGAGACAGGGCTGGAGGCGATGAGCAGTTCTTC
. few TRBJ1-2 TRBV29-1 CSILPDMDMNGYTF TGCAGCATCCTCCCTGACATGGACATGAATGGCTACACCTTC
. . TRBJ2-3 TRBV30 CAREGPRRDTQYF TGTGCCCGAGAGGGGCCAAGGAGAGATACGCAATATTTT
. . TRBJ2-2 TRBV5-1 CASRLLSDTVELFF TGCGCCAGCAGACTCTTGTCGGACACCGTGGAGCTGTTTTTT
. . TRBJ2-7 TRBV6-1 CASSRSTAVRSYEQYF TGTGCCAGCAGTCGCTCAACGGCTGTGAGGTCCTACGAGCAGTACTTC
. once TRBJ2-5 TRBV5-4 CASSSDGDGQETQYF TGTGCCAGCAGCTCGGACGGGGACGGACAAGAGACCCAGTACTTC
. . TRBJ2-1 TRBV6-6 CASRPYIDSSYNEQFF TGTGCCAGCAGACCCTATATAGATTCAAGCTACAATGAGCAGTTCTTC
TRBD2 . TRBJ2-1 TRBV4-1 CASSQVSGGRYNEQFF TGCGCCAGCAGCCAAGTGAGCGGCGGGAGGTACAATGAGCAGTTCTTC
. . TRBJ2-3 TRBV7-9 CASSSEPGLNTDTQYF TGTGCCAGCAGCTCCGAACCGGGACTCAATACAGATACGCAGTATTTT
. . TRBJ2-7 TRBV29-1 CSLEDPGWSSYEQYF TGCAGCCTTGAAGATCCTGGCTGGAGCTCCTACGAGCAGTACTTC
. . TRBJ2-4 TRBV11-2 CAGTISAVAKNIQYF TGTGCCGGCACCATTTCGGCGGTAGCCAAAAATATTCAGTACTTC
. . TRBJ1-5 TRBV29-1 CSVATWSKCQPQHF TGCAGTGTAGCGACATGGAGTAAATGTCAGCCCCAGCATTTT
. . TRBJ1-2 TRBV4-2 CTNSQDRTGWGYTF TGTACCAACAGCCAAGATCGAACAGGCTGGGGCTACACCTTC